The 21 T cell receptor beta chains below all came from one sample that was sequenced in a study of OX40 agonist ivuxolimab in advanced cancers. Method: immunoSEQ multiplex PCR; TCRdb's copy keeps in-frame clones and lacks some. The table has roughly 75,000 clones, over 70% seen once. This sample comprised CD4+ or CD8+ T cells sorted from blood, obtained in a trial of the OX40 agonist ivuxolimab. The source of these receptors is an adult with an advanced solid tumor such as melanoma, head and neck, liver or kidney cancer.

This chain uses TRBV9 with TRBJ1-2, with D possibly TRBD1 on 5 matching bases. The V and J ends lost 3 bases and 2 bases respectively, with 17 bases between them. Looked up from germline, CDR1 is SGDLS and CDR2 is YYNGEE. This CDR3 region has 16 residues. The CDR3 protein is CASSAPLGGTNYGYTF. The CDR3 region has the DNA TGTGCCAGCAGCGCCCCCCTGGGGGGAACCAACTATGGCTACACCTTC.

The rearrangement uses TRBV4-3 and TRBJ2-1; D possibly corresponds to TRBD2 (6 bases). Trimming cost V 0 bases and J 4 bases, with 13 bases left between them. The CDR3 is made up of 16 amino acids. Germline CDR1 is LGHNA and CDR2 is YSLEER. The chain's CDR3 is CASSQDGLAKYNEQFF. DNA of the CDR3: TGCGCCAGCAGCCAAGATGGGCTAGCGAAATACAATGAGCAGTTCTTC.

The V and J genes are TRBV7-9 and TRBJ2-1; perhaps TRBD1 as D (5 bases). CDR1 and CDR2 (germline): SEHNR, FQNEAQ (reference sequence). V shed 2 bases and J shed 8 bases, with 13 bases lying between them. The CDR3 consists of 14 residues. The CDR3 bases are TGTGCCAGCAGCTTAAGGACATCTGACCATGAGCAGTTCTTC. Amino acid sequence: CASSLRTSDHEQFF.

The rearrangement joins TRBV7-7 to TRBJ2-7; D tentatively reads TRBD1 or TRBD2 (5 bases each). Germline V gene data show CDR1 as SSHAT and CDR2 as FNYEAQ (reference sequence). Trimming took off 3 bases at V and 3 bases at J, with 9 bases between the two ends. CDR3 length: 13 amino acids. The CDR3 coding sequence is TGTGCCAGCAGCTTTGGGACGGGCTACGAGCAGTACTTC. As protein: CASSFGTGYEQYF.

The chain combines TRBV5-4 with TRBJ1-4, with 10 nucleotides matching TRBD1. The CDR3 is 16 residues long. Trimming cost V 4 bases and J 3 bases; bases outside gene matches: 6. Germline CDR1 SGHNT, CDR2 YYREEE (reference sequence). CDR3: CASSIGTGVPNEKLFF. CDR3 DNA sequence: TGTGCCAGCAGCATCGGGACAGGGGTTCCTAATGAAAAACTGTTTTTT.

This clone was seen a few times. This chain joins TRBV10-3 and TRBJ2-7; no firm D call. The CDR3 is 12 amino acids. Germline V gene data show CDR1 as ENHRY and CDR2 as SYGVKD. V was trimmed by 3 bases and J by 4 bases, leaving 7 bases between them. In DNA, the CDR3 is TGTGCCATCAGTGAACGGGTGTACGAGCAGTACTTC. Translated, it gives CAISERVYEQYF.

The chain couples TRBV4-2 to TRBJ2-2; the match to TRBD2 covers 10 bases. Unmatched junction bases numbered 5, after V lost 2 bases and J lost 5 bases. CDR1 and CDR2 (germline): LGHNA, YNFKEQ. The CDR3 runs to 16 residues. CDR3 loop: CASSQLLAGRTGELFF. The DNA for the CDR3 is TGTGCCAGCAGCCAATTACTAGCGGGAAGGACCGGGGAGCTGTTTTTT.

The CDR3 nucleotides are TGTGCCAGCAGCTTAGTTCAGGGACAGCTGAACACTGAAGCTTTCTTT. It is translated as CASSLVQGQLNTEAFF. V and J are TRBV7-2 and TRBJ1-1; 7 bases line up with TRBD1. Germline-derived CDR1 and CDR2 are SGHTA and FQGNSA. The V segment lost 1 base and the J segment 0 bases; nucleotides outside the gene matches: 5. The CDR3 is made up of 16 amino acids.

The rearrangement joins TRBV7-3 to TRBJ2-5; D uncertain. The CDR3 is made up of 13 amino acids. Trimming cost V 5 bases and J 2 bases, with 9 bases left between them. Germline assignment: CDR1 SGHTA and CDR2 FQGTGA. The chain's CDR3 is CASSVDHQETQYF. In nucleotides, the CDR3 is TGTGCCAGCAGCGTAGATCATCAAGAGACCCAGTACTTC.

The chain uses TRBV11-2 and TRBJ2-5; D is unresolved. This CDR3 has 13 amino acids. The germline V gene has CDR1 SGHAT and CDR2 FQNNGV. Trimming removed 0 bases from V and 2 bases from J, with 4 bases in between. CDR3 region: CASSLDSQETQYF. Written as DNA, the CDR3 is TGTGCCAGCAGCTTAGACAGTCAAGAGACCCAGTACTTC.

This clone was observed once. This sequence joins TRBV5-1 and TRBJ2-3; 12 nucleotides match TRBD1. CDR3 size: 21 residues. The germline V gene encodes CDR1 SGHRS and CDR2 YFSETQ. The ends lost 2 bases at V and 0 bases at J; junction bases unmatched: 16. CDR3 DNA: TGCGCCAGCAGCTTTGGTCGGGACAGGGGGCGCGTTGGGCGAAGCACAGATACGCAGTATTTT. Translating it yields CASSFGRDRGRVGRSTDTQYF. Full variable domain (remainder filled in from reference TRBV5-1 and TRBJ2-3): KAGVTQTPRYLIKTRGQQVTLSCSPISGHRSVSWYQQTPGQGLQFLFEYFSETQRNKGNFPGRFSGRQFSNSRSEMNVSTLELGDSALYLCASSFGRDRGRVGRSTDTQYFGPGTRLTVL.

This clone has just a few counts. J is TRBJ1-5 and V is TRBV28, with unresolved D. The CDR3 runs to 17 residues. V lost 2 bases and J lost 7, with 21 bases in between. The germline CDR1 and CDR2 sequences are MDHEN and SYDVKM. CDR3 nucleotide sequence: TGTGCCAGCAGTTTAATCCCTCTTCGTCATATTCGGCAGCCCCAGCATTTT. Its translation is CASSLIPLRHIRQPQHF.

This sequence joins TRBV7-2 and TRBJ2-5; weak D call: TRBD2 (6 bases). In germline, CDR1 is SGHTA, CDR2 FQGNSA. V shed 2 bases and J shed 5 bases, with 12 bases lying between them. The CDR3 consists of 14 residues. CDR3 DNA sequence: TGTGCCAGCAGCTTAATGCGGGAAAGGGAGACCCAGTACTTC. Translating it yields CASSLMRERETQYF.

The V and J genes are TRBV28 and TRBJ1-6; D is perhaps TRBD1 (6 bases). The CDR3 consists of 14 residues. The V gene lost 3 bases and the J gene lost 10 bases, with 13 bases spanning the gap. CDR1 MDHEN and CDR2 SYDVKM come from the germline V gene. This CDR3 is CASSLYRESSPLHF. The CDR3 region has the DNA TGTGCCAGCAGTTTGTACAGGGAGAGCTCACCCCTCCACTTT.

V usage is TRBV28 and J usage is TRBJ1-1; D not resolved. From germline, CDR1 is MDHEN and CDR2 SYDVKM. The CDR3 is made up of 14 amino acids. Trimming took off 1 base at V and 0 bases at J, with 6 bases between the two ends. CDR3 amino acids: CASSLSSMNTEAFF. CDR3 in DNA: TGTGCCAGCAGTTTATCGAGCATGAACACTGAAGCTTTCTTT.

The gene calls are TRBV5-1 and TRBJ2-5; TRBD2 might be the D (7 bases). Germline lookup yields CDR1 SGHRS and CDR2 YFSETQ. V was trimmed by 5 bases and J by 7 bases, leaving 18 bases between them. The CDR3 sequence is 14 residues long. The CDR3 loop is CASSDGGQEGTQYF. CDR3 sequence (DNA): TGCGCCAGCAGTGACGGGGGGCAGGAAGGGACCCAGTACTTC.

This clone turned up a few times. This chain links TRBV5-4 with TRBJ1-6; tentative D call: TRBD1 (6 bases). Trimming stripped 3 bases from V and 1 base from J, with 11 bases between. CDR1 is SGHNT, CDR2 YYREEE, per germline (reference sequence). There are 16 residues in the CDR3. The CDR3 DNA reads as TGTGCCAGCAGCTCGACAGGTAGATCCTATAATTCACCCCTCCACTTT. As protein: CASSSTGRSYNSPLHF.

The rearrangement links TRBV19 to TRBJ1-1, with a weak D call TRBD1 (6 bases). Deletions cut 4 bases from V and 1 base from J, with 7 bases between. Germline V gives CDR1 LNHDA, CDR2 SQIVND (reference sequence). The CDR3 spans 13 residues. The CDR3 reads CASSTDRNTEAFF. In DNA form, the CDR3 reads TGTGCCAGTAGTACGGACAGGAACACTGAAGCTTTCTTT.

This rearrangement joins TRBV11-3 to TRBJ2-1; no clear D gene. The germline V gene encodes CDR1 SGHNT and CDR2 YENEEA. The ends were cut back, 5 bases at V and 5 bases at J, with 13 bases in the middle. The CDR3 has 14 residues. The CDR3 loop reads CASSPSAVNNEQFF. The CDR3 nucleotides read TGTGCCAGCAGCCCCTCCGCGGTTAACAATGAGCAGTTCTTC.

The table lists this clone with a few counts. This rearrangement joins TRBV7-8 to TRBJ1-4; D is ambiguous. Germline CDR1 reads SGHVS; CDR2 reads FQNEAQ. V dropped 1 base and J dropped 4 bases, with 10 bases sitting between them. CDR3 length: 15 residues. CDR3 sequence (DNA): TGTGCCAGCAGCTTAGGGGTTGCCAATAATGAAAAACTGTTTTTT. It is translated as CASSLGVANNEKLFF.

This chain connects TRBV13 to TRBJ1-1, with D possibly being TRBD1 (5 bases). The V and J ends lost 2 bases and 0 bases respectively, with 10 bases between them. CDR1 is PRHDT and CDR2 is FYEKMQ in the germline V gene (reference sequence). The CDR3 has 15 amino acids. The CDR3 here is CASSLRGPVNTEAFF. CDR3 nucleotide sequence: TGTGCCAGCAGCTTAAGGGGCCCGGTGAACACTGAAGCTTTCTTT.